The T cell receptor beta chain described here comes from a study of T-cell reconstitution after alpha-beta-depleted transplantation in children (dated by TCRdb to the mid-2010s). In terms of the full investigation: The study quantitatively tracked T-cell immune reconstitution after TCRalphabeta/CD19-depleted allogeneic hematopoietic cell transplantation in children using TCR repertoire profiling.

This clonotype has just one count. No cognate antigen has been identified for it. Within one base of it there is no much larger clone, and no base qualities were kept. Libraries were built with PCR. Sequenced on an Illumina HiSeq 2500. Molecular barcoding was employed in the preparation of TCR libraries, with unique molecular identifiers being used to normalize TCRbeta repertoire quantification. TCRdb trimmed the raw reads at Q25, called clones with MiXCR and kept productive beta chains. All rows with the same CDR3 protein become a single entry with the most common DNA and genes. For this sample there are 450,000 to 600,000 distinct CDR3 sequences; less than 35% appear just once. The ten biggest clones cover more than 2% of the sample. Sequences were derived from PBMCs from the stem cell graft donor, sampled from the stem cell graft. The TCR comes from a human donor who donated a stem cell graft to a child with aplastic anemia.

The DNA reads TGTGCCAGCAGCTTCAGGACAGGAACCTACGAGCAGTACTTC. This is translated as CASSFRTGTYEQYF. The chain employs TRBV11-2 and TRBJ2-7; 7 bases in the junction line up with TRBD1. The CDR3 runs 14 amino acids, cysteine and phenylalanine included. Of the read, only the CDR3 DNA is kept; its 42 bases are in frame from base 1. V is trimmed back by 3 bases and J by 2 bases, and the junction contains 4 bases that no gene match accounts for. Reading the germline V gene gives CDR1 SGHAT and CDR2 FQNNGV.